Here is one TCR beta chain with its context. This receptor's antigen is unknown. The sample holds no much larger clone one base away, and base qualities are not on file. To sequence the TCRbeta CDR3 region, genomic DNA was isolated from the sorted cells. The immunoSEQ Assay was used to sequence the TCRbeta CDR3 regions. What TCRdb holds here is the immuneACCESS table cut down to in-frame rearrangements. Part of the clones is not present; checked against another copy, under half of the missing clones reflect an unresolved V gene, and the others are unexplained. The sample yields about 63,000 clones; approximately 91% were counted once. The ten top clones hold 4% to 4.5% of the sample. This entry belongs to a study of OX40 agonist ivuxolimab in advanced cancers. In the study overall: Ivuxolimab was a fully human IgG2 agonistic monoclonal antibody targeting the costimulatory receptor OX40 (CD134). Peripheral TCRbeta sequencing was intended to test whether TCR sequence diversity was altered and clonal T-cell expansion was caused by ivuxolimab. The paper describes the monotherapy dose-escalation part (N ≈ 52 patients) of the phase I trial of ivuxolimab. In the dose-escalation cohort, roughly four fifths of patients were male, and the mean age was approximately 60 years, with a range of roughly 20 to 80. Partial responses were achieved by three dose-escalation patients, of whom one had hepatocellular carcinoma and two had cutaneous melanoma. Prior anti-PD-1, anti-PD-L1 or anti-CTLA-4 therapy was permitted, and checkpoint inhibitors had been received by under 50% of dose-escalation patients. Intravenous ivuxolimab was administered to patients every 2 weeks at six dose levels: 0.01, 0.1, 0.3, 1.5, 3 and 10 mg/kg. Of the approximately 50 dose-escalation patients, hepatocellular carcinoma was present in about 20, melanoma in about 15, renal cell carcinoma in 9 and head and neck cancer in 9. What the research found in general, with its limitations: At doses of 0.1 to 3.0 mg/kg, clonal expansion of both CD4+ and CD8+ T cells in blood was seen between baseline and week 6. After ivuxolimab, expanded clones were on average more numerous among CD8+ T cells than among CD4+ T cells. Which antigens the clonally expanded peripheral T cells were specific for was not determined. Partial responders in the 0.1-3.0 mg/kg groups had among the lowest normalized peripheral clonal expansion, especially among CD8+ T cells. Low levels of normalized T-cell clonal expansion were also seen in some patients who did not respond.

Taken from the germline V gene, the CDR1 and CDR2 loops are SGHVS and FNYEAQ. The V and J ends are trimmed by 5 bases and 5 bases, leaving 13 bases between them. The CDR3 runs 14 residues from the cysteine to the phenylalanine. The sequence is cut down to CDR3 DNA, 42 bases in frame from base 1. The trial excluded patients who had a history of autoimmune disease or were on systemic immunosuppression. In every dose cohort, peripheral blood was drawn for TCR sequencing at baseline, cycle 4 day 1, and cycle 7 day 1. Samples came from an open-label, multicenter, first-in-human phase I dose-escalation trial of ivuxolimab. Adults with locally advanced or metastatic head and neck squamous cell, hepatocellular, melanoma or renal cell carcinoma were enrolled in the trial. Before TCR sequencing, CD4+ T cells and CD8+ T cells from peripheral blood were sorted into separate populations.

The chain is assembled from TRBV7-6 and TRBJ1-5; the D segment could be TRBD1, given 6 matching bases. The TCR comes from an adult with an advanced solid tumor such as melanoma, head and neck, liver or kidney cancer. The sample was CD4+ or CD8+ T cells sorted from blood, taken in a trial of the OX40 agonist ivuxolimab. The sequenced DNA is TGTGCCAGCAGCCTCGGGGGGGCATATCAGCCCCAGCATTTT. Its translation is CASSLGGAYQPQHF.